The source of this T cell receptor (beta chain) is a study of a mutant IDH1 vaccine in newly diagnosed glioma. At the level of the study: Vaccination started 4-6 weeks after radiotherapy alone, or with temozolomide cycles. Among treated patients, 62.5% were male and roughly 38% female, and mean age was approximately 40 years. Most had both radiotherapy and temozolomide beforehand; others had only one. Regarding the study as a whole: Changes to the top peripheral T cell clonotypes appeared unrelated to pseudoprogression.

The V and J ends lost 5 bases and 4 bases, in that order; junction bases with no gene match: 6. The germline gives CDR1 SEHNR, CDR2 FQNEAQ (reference sequence). The CDR3 extends over 16 amino acids. Stated time point: week 5, during vaccination. Each vaccine dose was 300 ug of mutant IDH1 20-mer peptide, with topical imiquimod. Note on this clone: Its specificity is not known.

Libraries were prepared by immunoSEQ multiplex PCR; TCRdb keeps only in-frame clonotypes and omits some of them. The table includes approximately 80,000 clones, roughly 90% detected once. This sequence originates from a woman between 50 and 59 years old with glioma. The sample here was PBMCs, taken from a glioma patient whose treatment included an IDH1 peptide vaccine. The V gene is TRBV7-9, the J gene TRBJ2-7; 15 bases map to TRBD2. CDR3 sequence (DNA): TGTGCCAGCAGCCCCAAGGGACTAGCGGGAGGATACGAGCAGTACTTC. Its translation is CASSPKGLAGGYEQYF.